This T cell receptor (beta chain) was observed in a study of T cell responses to AZD1222 COVID-19 vaccine. Clones were read by immunoSEQ multiplex PCR, and TCRdb kept only the in-frame ones, dropping some. There are some 99,000 clones in the sample; around 87% occur only once, and 4.4% lies in the top ten. V gave up 6 bases and J gave up 1 base; unmatched junction bases: 4. This CDR3 contains 15 residues. Germline V lookup: CDR1 SGHDN, CDR2 FVKESK. Source: peripheral blood, taken 28 days after the second AZD1222 dose. J is TRBJ2-2 and V is TRBV14; TRBD2 matches at 8 bases. The TCR was taken from an adult who received the AZD1222 COVID-19 vaccine. The CDR3 region is CASREAGVNTGELFF. The CDR3 DNA follows: TGTGCCAGCAGAGAAGCGGGAGTGAACACCGGGGAGCTGTTTTTT.